The sequence of this T cell receptor beta chain was determined in a study of blood T cell repertoires in COVID-19. The V gene lost 5 bases and the J gene lost 4 bases, with 12 bases spanning the gap. This CDR3 spans 14 amino acids. Germline-derived CDR1 and CDR2 are SGHRS and YFSETQ. Clones were read by immunoSEQ multiplex PCR, and TCRdb kept only the in-frame ones, dropping some. The sample holds about 220,000 clones; about 91% are singletons and the top ten take under 2.5%. The receptor was derived from a woman aged 40 to 50 with acute COVID-19. Sequenced: PBMCs or T cells enriched from blood (not recorded which). The chain recombines TRBV5-1 with TRBJ2-2; D may be TRBD2 (5 bases). CDR3 DNA: TGCGCCAGCAGTGAAGGTGGAGGCACCGGGGAGCTGTTTTTT. Protein: CASSEGGGTGELFF.